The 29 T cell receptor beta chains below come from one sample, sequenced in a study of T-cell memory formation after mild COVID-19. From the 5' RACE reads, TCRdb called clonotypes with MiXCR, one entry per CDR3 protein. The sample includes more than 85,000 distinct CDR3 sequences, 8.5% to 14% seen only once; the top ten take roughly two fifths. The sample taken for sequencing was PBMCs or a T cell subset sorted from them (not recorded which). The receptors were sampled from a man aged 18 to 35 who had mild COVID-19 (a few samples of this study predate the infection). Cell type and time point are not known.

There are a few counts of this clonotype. DNA of the CDR3: TGTGCCAGCAGCGTAGGGGGAACGGGACCTAGCTCCTACAATGAGCAGTTCTTC. Translated: CASSVGGTGPSSYNEQFF. The chain joins TRBV9 to TRBJ2-1, with D tentatively TRBD1 or TRBD2 (5 bases each). Looked up from germline, CDR1 is SGDLS and CDR2 is YYNGEE. V was cut by 0 bases and J by 0 bases, with 16 bases left in between. The CDR3 runs 18 residues. The full variable domain, in which reference TRBV9 and TRBJ2-1 provide the parts outside the CDR3, is DSGVTQTPKHLITATGQRVTLRCSPRSGDLSVYWYQQSLDQGLQFLIQYYNGEERAKGNILERFSAQQFPDLHSELNLSSLELGDSALYFCASSVGGTGPSSYNEQFFGPGTRLTVL.

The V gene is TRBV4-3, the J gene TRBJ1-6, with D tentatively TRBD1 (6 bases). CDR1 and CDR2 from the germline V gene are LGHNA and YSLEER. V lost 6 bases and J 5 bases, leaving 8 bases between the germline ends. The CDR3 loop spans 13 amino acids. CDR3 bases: TGCGCCAGCAGTCGACAGGATAATTCACCCCTCCACTTT. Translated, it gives CASSRQDNSPLHF.

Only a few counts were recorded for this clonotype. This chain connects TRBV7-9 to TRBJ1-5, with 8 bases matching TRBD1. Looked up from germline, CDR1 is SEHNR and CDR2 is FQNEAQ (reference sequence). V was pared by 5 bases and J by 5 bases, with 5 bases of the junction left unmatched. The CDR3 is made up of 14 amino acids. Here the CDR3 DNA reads TGTGCCAGCAGCCTAGGACAGGGCTATCAGCCCCAGCATTTT. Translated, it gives CASSLGQGYQPQHF. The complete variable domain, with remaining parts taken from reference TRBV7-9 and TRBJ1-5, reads DTGVSQNPRHKITKRGQNVTFRCDPISEHNRLYWYRQTLGQGPEFLTYFQNEAQLEKSRLLSDRFSAERPKGSFSTLEIQRTEQGDSAMYLCASSLGQGYQPQHFGDGTRLSIL.

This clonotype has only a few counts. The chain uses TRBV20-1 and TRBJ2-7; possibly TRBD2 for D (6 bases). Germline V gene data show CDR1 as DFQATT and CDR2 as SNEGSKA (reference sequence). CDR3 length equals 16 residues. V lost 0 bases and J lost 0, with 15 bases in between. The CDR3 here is CSARDGRRISSYEQYV. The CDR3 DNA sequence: TGCAGTGCTAGAGATGGGAGGAGAATAAGCTCCTACGAGCAGTACGTC.

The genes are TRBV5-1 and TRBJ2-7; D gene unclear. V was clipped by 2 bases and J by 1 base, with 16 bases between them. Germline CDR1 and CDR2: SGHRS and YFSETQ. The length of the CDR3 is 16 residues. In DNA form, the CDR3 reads TGCGCCAGCAGCTTACCCCAGAAGGAGTGGTCCTACGAGCAGTACTTC. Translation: CASSLPQKEWSYEQYF.

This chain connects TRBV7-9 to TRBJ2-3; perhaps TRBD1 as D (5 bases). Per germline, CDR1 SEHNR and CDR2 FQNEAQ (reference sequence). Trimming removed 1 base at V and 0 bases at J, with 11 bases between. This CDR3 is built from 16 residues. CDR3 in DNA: TGTGCCAGCAGCTTAGGCGGACACCTTAGCACAGATACGCAGTATTTT. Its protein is CASSLGGHLSTDTQYF.

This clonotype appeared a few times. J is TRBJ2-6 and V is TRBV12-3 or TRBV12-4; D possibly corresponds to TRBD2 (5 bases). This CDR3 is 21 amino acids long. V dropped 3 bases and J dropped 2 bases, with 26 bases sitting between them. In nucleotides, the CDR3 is TGTGCCAGCAGTTTTAGCGCTGGACGGGGTATTACTTCGACTGGGGCCAACGTCCTGACTTTC. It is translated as CASSFSAGRGITSTGANVLTF.

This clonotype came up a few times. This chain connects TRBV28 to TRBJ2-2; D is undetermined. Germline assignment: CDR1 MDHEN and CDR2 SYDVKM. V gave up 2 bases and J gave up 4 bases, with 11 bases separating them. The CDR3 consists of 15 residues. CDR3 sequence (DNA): TGTGCCAGCAGTTTACAGGACGACGGCACCGGGGAGCTGTTTTTT. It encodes CASSLQDDGTGELFF. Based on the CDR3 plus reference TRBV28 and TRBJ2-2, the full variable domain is DVKVTQSSRYLVKRTGEKVFLECVQDMDHENMFWYRQDPGLGLRLIYFSYDVKMKEKGDIPEGYSVSREKKERFSLILESASTNQTSMYLCASSLQDDGTGELFFGEGSRLTVL.

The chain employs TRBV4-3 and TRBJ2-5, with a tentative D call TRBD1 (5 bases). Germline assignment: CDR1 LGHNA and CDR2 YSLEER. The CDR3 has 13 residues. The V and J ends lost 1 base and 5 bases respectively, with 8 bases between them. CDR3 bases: TGCGCCAGCAGCCAAGGGGGCGCGGAGACCCAGTACTTC. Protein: CASSQGGAETQYF.

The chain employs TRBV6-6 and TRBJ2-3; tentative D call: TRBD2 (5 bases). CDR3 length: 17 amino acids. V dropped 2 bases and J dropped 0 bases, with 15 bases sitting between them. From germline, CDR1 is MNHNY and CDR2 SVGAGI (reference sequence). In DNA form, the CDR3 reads TGTGCCAGCAGTTACCCCGGTTCGGGGATCAGCACAGATACGCAGTATTTT. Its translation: CASSYPGSGISTDTQYF.

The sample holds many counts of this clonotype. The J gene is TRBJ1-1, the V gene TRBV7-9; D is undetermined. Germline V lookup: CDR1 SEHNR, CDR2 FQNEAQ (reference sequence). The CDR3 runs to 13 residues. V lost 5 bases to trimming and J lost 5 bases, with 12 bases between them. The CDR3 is CASSLGHGTEAFF. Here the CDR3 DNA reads TGTGCCAGCAGCCTCGGGCATGGTACTGAAGCTTTCTTT.

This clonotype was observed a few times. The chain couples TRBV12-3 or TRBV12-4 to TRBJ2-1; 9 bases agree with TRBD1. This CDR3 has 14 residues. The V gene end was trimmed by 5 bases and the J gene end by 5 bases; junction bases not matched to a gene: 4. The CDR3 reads CASSGQGRDNEQFF. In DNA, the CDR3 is TGTGCCAGCAGTGGACAGGGGAGAGACAATGAGCAGTTCTTC.

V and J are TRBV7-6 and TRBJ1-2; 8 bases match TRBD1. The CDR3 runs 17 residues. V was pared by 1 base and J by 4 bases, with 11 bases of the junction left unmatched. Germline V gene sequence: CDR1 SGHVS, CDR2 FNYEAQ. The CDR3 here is CASSLGTGWDVGYGYTF. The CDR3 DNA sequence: TGTGCCAGCAGCTTAGGGACAGGGTGGGATGTCGGCTATGGCTACACCTTC.

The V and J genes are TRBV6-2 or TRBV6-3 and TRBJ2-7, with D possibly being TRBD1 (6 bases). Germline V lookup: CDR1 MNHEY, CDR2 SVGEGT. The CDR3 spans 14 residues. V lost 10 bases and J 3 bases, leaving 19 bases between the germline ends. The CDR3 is CATRPGVVHYEQYV. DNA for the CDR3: TGTGCCACCCGCCCAGGGGTCGTCCACTACGAGCAGTACGTC.

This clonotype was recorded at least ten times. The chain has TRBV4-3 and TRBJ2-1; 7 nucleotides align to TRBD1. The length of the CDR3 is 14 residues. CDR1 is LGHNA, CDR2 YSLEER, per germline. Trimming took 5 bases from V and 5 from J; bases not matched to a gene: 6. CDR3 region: CASSVRDSNNEQFF. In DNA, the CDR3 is TGCGCCAGCAGCGTCCGGGACAGCAACAATGAGCAGTTCTTC.

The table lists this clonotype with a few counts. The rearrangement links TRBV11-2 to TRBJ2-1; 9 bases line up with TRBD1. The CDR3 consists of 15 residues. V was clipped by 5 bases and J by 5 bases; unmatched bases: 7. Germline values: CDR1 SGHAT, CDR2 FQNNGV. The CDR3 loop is CASSQTGGLNNEQFF. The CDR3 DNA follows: TGTGCCAGCAGCCAAACAGGGGGCCTCAACAATGAGCAGTTCTTC.

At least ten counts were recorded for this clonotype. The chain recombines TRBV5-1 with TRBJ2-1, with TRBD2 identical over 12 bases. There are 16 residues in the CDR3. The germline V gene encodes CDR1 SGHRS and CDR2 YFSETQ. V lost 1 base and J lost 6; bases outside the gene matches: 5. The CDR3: CASSLWPSGGANEQFF. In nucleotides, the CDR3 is TGCGCCAGCAGCTTGTGGCCTAGCGGGGGGGCCAATGAGCAGTTCTTC.

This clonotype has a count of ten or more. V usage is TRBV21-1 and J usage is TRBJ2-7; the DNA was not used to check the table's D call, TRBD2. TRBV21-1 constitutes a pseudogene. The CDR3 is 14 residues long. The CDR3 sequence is CASNPSLAGGEQYF. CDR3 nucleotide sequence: TGTGCCAGCAACCCGAGTCTAGCGGGGGGCGAGCAGTACTTC.

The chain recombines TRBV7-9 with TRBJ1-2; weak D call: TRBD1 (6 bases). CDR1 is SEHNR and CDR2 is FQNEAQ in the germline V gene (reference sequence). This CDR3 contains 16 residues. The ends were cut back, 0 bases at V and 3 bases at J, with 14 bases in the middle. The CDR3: CASSLAEDWGHYGYTF. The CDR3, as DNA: TGTGCCAGCAGCTTAGCCGAAGATTGGGGGCACTATGGCTACACCTTC. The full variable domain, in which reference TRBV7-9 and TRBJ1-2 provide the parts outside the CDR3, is DTGVSQNPRHKITKRGQNVTFRCDPISEHNRLYWYRQTLGQGPEFLTYFQNEAQLEKSRLLSDRFSAERPKGSFSTLEIQRTEQGDSAMYLCASSLAEDWGHYGYTFGSGTRLTVV.

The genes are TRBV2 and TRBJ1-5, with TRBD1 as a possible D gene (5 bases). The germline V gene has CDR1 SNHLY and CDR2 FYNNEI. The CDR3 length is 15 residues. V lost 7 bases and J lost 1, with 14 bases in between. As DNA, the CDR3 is TGTGCCAGCAATTCGGGACTAATAAGCAATCAGCCCCAGCATTTT. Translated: CASNSGLISNQPQHF.

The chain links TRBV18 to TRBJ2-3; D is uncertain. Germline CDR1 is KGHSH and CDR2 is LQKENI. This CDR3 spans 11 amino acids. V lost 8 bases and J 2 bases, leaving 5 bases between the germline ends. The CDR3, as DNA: TGTGCCAGCCCTATCACAGATACGCAGTATTTT. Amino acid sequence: CASPITDTQYF.

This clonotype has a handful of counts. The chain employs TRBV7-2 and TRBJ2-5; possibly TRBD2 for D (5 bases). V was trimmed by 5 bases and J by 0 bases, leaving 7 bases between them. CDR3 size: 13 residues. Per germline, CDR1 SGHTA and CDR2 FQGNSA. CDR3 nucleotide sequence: TGTGCCAGCAGCAAGCGGTACCAAGAGACCCAGTACTTC. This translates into CASSKRYQETQYF.

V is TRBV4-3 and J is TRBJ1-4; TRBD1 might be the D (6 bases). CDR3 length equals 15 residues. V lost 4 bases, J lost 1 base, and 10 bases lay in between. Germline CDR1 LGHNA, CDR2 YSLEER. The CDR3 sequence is CASSRNRVTNEKLFF. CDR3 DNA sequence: TGCGCCAGCAGCCGTAACAGGGTAACTAATGAAAAACTGTTTTTT.

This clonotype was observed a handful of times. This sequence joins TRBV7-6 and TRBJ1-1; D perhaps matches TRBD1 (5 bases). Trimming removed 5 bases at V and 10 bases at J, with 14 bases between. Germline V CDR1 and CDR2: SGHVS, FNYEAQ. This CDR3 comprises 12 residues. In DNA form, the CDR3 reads TGTGCCAGCAGCCCCGGGGGACTGGTAGCTTTCTTT. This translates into CASSPGGLVAFF.

This CDR3 is CASSTSLAGGPYEQYF. The CDR3 nucleotides are TGTGCCAGCAGCACCTCACTAGCGGGGGGACCTTACGAGCAGTACTTC. The chain employs TRBV9 and TRBJ2-7; 12 bases fit TRBD2. V trimming: 4 bases; J trimming: 4 bases; junction bases outside the gene matches: 9. The germline CDR1 and CDR2 sequences are SGDLS and YYNGEE. The CDR3 runs to 16 residues.

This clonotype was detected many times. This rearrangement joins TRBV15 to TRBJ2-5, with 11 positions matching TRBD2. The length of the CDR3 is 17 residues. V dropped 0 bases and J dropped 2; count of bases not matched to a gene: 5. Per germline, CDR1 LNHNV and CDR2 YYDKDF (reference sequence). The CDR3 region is CATSRDSTSGGQETQYF. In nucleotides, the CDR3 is TGTGCCACCAGCAGAGATAGCACTAGCGGGGGACAAGAGACCCAGTACTTC.

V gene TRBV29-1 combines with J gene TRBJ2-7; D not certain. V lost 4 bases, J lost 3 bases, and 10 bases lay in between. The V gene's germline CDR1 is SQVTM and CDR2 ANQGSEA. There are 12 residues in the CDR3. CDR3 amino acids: CSVVTEFYEQYF. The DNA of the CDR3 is TGCAGCGTTGTCACAGAGTTCTACGAGCAGTACTTC.

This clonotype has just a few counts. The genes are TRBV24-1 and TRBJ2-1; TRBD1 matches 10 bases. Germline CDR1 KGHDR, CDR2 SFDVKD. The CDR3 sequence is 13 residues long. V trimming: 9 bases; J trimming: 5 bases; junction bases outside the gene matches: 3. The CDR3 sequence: CATGTGDDNEQFF. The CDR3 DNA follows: TGTGCCACCGGGACAGGGGATGACAATGAGCAGTTCTTC.

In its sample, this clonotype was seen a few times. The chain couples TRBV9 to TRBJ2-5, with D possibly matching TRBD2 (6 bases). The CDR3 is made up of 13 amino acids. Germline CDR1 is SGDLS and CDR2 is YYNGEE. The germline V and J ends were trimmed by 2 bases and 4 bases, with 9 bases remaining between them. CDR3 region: CASSVGGGETQYF. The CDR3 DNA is TGTGCCAGCAGCGTTGGGGGAGGAGAGACCCAGTACTTC. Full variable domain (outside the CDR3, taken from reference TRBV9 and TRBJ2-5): DSGVTQTPKHLITATGQRVTLRCSPRSGDLSVYWYQQSLDQGLQFLIQYYNGEERAKGNILERFSAQQFPDLHSELNLSSLELGDSALYFCASSVGGGETQYFGPGTRLLVL.